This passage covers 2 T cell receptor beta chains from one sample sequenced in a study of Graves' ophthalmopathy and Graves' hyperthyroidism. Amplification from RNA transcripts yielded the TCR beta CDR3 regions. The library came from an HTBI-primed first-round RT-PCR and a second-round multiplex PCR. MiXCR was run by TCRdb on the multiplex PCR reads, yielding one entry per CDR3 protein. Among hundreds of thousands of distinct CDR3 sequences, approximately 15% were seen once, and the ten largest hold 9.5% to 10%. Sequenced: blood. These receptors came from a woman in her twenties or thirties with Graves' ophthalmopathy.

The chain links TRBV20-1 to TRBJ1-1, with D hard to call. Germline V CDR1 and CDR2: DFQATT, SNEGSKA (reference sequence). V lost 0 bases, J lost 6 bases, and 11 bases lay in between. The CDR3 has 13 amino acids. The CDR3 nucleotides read TGCAGTGCTAGAGAGGACCCCGGGGCTGAAGCTTTCTTT. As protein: CSAREDPGAEAFF.

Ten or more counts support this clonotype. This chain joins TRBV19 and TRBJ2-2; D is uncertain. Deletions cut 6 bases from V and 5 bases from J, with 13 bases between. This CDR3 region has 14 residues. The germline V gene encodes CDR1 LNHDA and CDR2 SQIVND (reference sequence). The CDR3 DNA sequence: TGTGCCAGTAGGATTCTAGGGTTGACCGGGGAGCTGTTTTTT. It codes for CASRILGLTGELFF.